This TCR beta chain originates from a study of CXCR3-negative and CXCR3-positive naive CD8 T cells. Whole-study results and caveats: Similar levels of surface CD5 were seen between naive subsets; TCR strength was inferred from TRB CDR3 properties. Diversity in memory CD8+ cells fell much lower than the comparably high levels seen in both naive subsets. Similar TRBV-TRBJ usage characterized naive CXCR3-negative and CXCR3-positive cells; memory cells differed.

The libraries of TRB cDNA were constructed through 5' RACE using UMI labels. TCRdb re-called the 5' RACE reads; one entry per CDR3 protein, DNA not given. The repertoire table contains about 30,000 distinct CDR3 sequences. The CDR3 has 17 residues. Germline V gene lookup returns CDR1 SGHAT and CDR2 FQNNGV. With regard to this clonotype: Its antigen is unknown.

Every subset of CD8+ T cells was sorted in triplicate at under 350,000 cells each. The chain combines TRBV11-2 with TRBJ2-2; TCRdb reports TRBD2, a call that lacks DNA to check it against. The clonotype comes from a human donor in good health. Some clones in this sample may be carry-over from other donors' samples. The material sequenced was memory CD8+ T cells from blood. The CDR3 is CASTSSGNGGAYGELFF.